These T cell receptor beta chains were read from a single sample in a study of blood T cell repertoires in COVID-19. TCRdb's copy holds only in-frame clones and misses some; the assay was immunoSEQ multiplex PCR. The sample lists 120,000 to 150,000 clones; 88% were seen once. The sequencing input was PBMCs or T cells enriched from blood (not recorded which). These receptors were collected from a woman aged 25 to 39 with acute COVID-19. CDR3s include the opening cysteine and the closing phenylalanine or tryptophan. The D gene is left open where the match is weak.

d_call	v_call	j_call	cdr3_aa
TRBD1	TRBV7-2	TRBJ2-7	CASSLGGTEMYEQYF
.	TRBV29-1	TRBJ2-6	CSVQGSGANVLTF
.	TRBV6-5	TRBJ1-1	CASSSAGGSNEAFF
.	TRBV28	TRBJ2-3	CASSPTGTFLGTQYF
.	TRBV27	TRBJ2-7	CASSPRSEGYEQYF
TRBD2	TRBV7-2	TRBJ2-1	CASSLGAPGTSGHNEQFF
.	TRBV7-2	TRBJ1-1	CASSLVWGGTEAFF
TRBD2	TRBV5-1	TRBJ2-3	CASSRGGQARTDTQYF
TRBD1	TRBV24-1	TRBJ2-3	CATSDPGQEVDTQYF
.	TRBV28	TRBJ1-2	CASSLTEANGYTF
.	TRBV28	TRBJ1-2	CGEGSPDYGYTF
TRBD1	TRBV18	TRBJ1-1	CASSPPGQAGTEAFF
.	TRBV19	TRBJ1-4	CASSSFATNEKLFF
TRBD1	TRBV27	TRBJ1-2	CASSLSPDRVGYGYTF
.	TRBV27	TRBJ2-2	CASSREVRDTGELFF
TRBD2	TRBV29-1	TRBJ2-3	CSVGWEGGPIDTQYF
TRBD1	TRBV7-2	TRBJ1-2	CASSNQGAHYYGYTF
.	TRBV6-2/TRBV6-3	TRBJ1-5	CASSYGGYWPQHF
TRBD1	TRBV2	TRBJ1-4	CASSERTGVNEKLFF
TRBD2	TRBV30	TRBJ2-2	CAWSGTSGRAFGELFF
TRBD1	TRBV5-5	TRBJ1-6	CASSLGTGVNSPLHF
TRBD1	TRBV3-1/TRBV3-2	TRBJ2-7	CASSRGRQGRGYEQYF
TRBD1	TRBV7-2	TRBJ1-5	CASSPGGAYNQPQHF
.	TRBV4-1	TRBJ1-1	CASSGQMNTEAFF
.	TRBV12-3/TRBV12-4	TRBJ2-7	CASVRDFSYEQYF
.	TRBV6-2/TRBV6-3	TRBJ1-4	CASSHRAPFNEKLFF
.	TRBV5-5	TRBJ2-1	CASSLSGTYNEQFF
TRBD2	TRBV4-1	TRBJ2-1	CASSLSGASGRGNYEQFF
TRBD2	TRBV5-1	TRBJ2-1	CASNLDEREGSYNEQFF
.	TRBV28	TRBJ1-5	CASSFPGLLGNQPQHF
.	TRBV19	TRBJ2-3	CASSRGGRLDTDTQYF
TRBD1	TRBV10-3	TRBJ1-2	CATHPGQDIYGYTF
.	TRBV18	TRBJ2-3	CASSRGTDTQYF
.	TRBV4-2	TRBJ2-1	CASSRAVAESSYNEQFF
TRBD1	TRBV13	TRBJ2-7	CASSLEGTGDYEQYF
.	TRBV5-1	TRBJ1-1	CASSGQDVSTEAFF
.	TRBV11-2	TRBJ1-2	CASSLEGLYGYTF
.	TRBV2	TRBJ1-6	CASSELLGGNSPLHF
TRBD1	TRBV28	TRBJ2-6	CASSSTGTGAGANVLTF
.	TRBV9	TRBJ1-6	CASSVEQGGPSALHF
.	TRBV6-2/TRBV6-3	TRBJ1-1	CASSYGGTMNTEAFF
.	TRBV10-3	TRBJ1-1	CAISEGEENTEAFF
.	TRBV28	TRBJ1-6	CASSRTGGMGNSPLHF
.	TRBV3-1/TRBV3-2	TRBJ1-2	CASSIRQDYGYTF
.	TRBV19	TRBJ1-2	CASSISRESRVGGYTF
.	TRBV4-1	TRBJ1-5	CASSQRVLNQPQHF
TRBD1	TRBV15	TRBJ1-5	CATSSQGADQPQHF
TRBD2	TRBV19	TRBJ2-1	CASSIEGAGGVDNEQFF
.	TRBV6-1	TRBJ1-6	CASSESRGGNSPLHF
TRBD1	TRBV28	TRBJ1-2	CASSSTGGYYGYTF
.	TRBV9	TRBJ2-5	CASSVGVGARETQYF
.	TRBV28	TRBJ2-2	CASSLLGGTGELFF
TRBD1	TRBV9	TRBJ1-2	CASSVEYRGHLSYGYTF
.	TRBV19	TRBJ1-2	CASSSPTENYGYTF
.	TRBV28	TRBJ1-2	CASTYGQSYGYTF
.	TRBV7-9	TRBJ1-2	CASSLIGRQSPLANYGYTF
.	TRBV6-4	TRBJ1-5	CASRDTGSQPQHF
.	TRBV18	TRBJ2-7	CASSPLGAGEQYF
.	TRBV19	TRBJ1-2	CASSIDLSDYGYTF